These 8 T cell receptor beta chains share one sample of origin, sequenced in a study of cytomegalovirus exposure and HLA in healthy donors. The PCR used 60 Vbeta and 13 Jbeta primers. Generated by immunoSEQ multiplex PCR, the TCRdb table keeps only in-frame clones and is missing some. The sample holds some 140,000 clones; 70% to 80% are singletons and the top ten take over 3%. Source material: PBMCs. The source is a woman aged 40 to 50 in good health and CMV-seronegative.

The gene calls are TRBV28 and TRBJ1-4; D not certain. The V gene's germline CDR1 is MDHEN and CDR2 SYDVKM. The CDR3 is 15 residues long. Trimming took off 5 bases at V and 2 bases at J, with 12 bases between the two ends. The CDR3 DNA reads as TGTGCCAGCAGTCCCTCAGGTTTTACTAATGAAAAACTGTTTTTT. This translates into CASSPSGFTNEKLFF.

J is TRBJ2-2 and V is TRBV6-6, with D tentatively TRBD2 (5 bases). The V end was cut by 8 bases, the J end by 1 base, with 14 bases between. Germline loops: CDR1 MNHNY, CDR2 SVGAGI (reference sequence). This CDR3 spans 15 amino acids. The CDR3 here is CASPAGEGNTGELFF. In DNA, the CDR3 is TGTGCCAGCCCTGCCGGGGAAGGGAACACCGGGGAGCTGTTTTTT.

The chain couples TRBV7-6 to TRBJ2-7, with a possible D match to TRBD2 (6 bases). The CDR3 contains 13 residues. With 0 bases removed from V and 3 bases from J, the gap between germline ends came to 6 bases. Germline CDR1 and CDR2: SGHVS and FNYEAQ. In nucleotides, the CDR3 is TGTGCCAGCAGCTTAGCGCGGGACTACGAGCAGTACTTC. Translating it yields CASSLARDYEQYF.

The DNA of the CDR3 is TGTGCCAGCAGCCCAGGACAGATTAACACCGGGGAGCTGTTTTTT. Protein sequence: CASSPGQINTGELFF. The V call is TRBV6-5, the J call TRBJ2-2; TRBD1 is a possible D gene (6 bases). Germline V gives CDR1 MNHEY, CDR2 SVGAGI. This CDR3 region has 15 residues. V lost 6 bases to trimming and J lost 2 bases, with 13 bases between them.

V gene TRBV6-4 combines with J gene TRBJ1-4; the D gene is possibly TRBD1 (5 bases). Trimming removed 4 bases from V and 2 bases from J, with 11 bases in between. CDR3 length: 15 amino acids. The germline V gene has CDR1 MRHNA and CDR2 SNTAGT. Written as DNA, the CDR3 is TGTGCCAGCAGTGTACAGGACGGGACTAATGAAAAACTGTTTTTT. This gives the protein CASSVQDGTNEKLFF.

This sequence joins TRBV6-5 and TRBJ2-2; D is perhaps TRBD2 (7 bases). Germline assignment: CDR1 MNHEY and CDR2 SVGAGI. The CDR3 is 15 residues long. V was clipped by 0 bases and J by 5 bases, with 10 bases between them. The CDR3 here is CASSYSRGATGELFF. The CDR3 DNA follows: TGTGCCAGCAGTTACTCACGGGGGGCGACCGGGGAGCTGTTTTTT.

The chain carries TRBV19 and TRBJ2-7; 11 bases align to TRBD2. The CDR3 has 14 residues. The V and J ends lost 3 bases and 4 bases, in that order; junction bases with no gene match: 2. Germline V gives CDR1 LNHDA, CDR2 SQIVND (reference sequence). DNA for the CDR3: TGTGCCAGTAGTATTAGCGGGGGGGCGTACGAGCAGTACTTC. Its translation: CASSISGGAYEQYF.

The gene calls are TRBV30 and TRBJ2-5, with 9 positions matching TRBD1. The V gene's germline CDR1 is GTSNPN and CDR2 SVGIG (reference sequence). V lost 2 bases, J lost 5 bases, and 6 bases stayed unmatched. This CDR3 has 14 residues. The CDR3 loop is CAWSTGTGSETQYF. The CDR3 DNA sequence: TGTGCCTGGAGTACCGGGACAGGGTCCGAGACCCAGTACTTC.